This T cell receptor beta chain was identified in a study of PD-1 blockade in classical Hodgkin lymphoma. Comments on this clone: Its antigen is not identified.

The CDR3 totals 14 residues. The ends were cut back, 0 bases at V and 4 bases at J, with 9 bases in the middle. The germline V gene encodes CDR1 MGHRA and CDR2 YSYEKL. Study-wide results and caveats: Why the repertoires differ is still unclear, perhaps disease activity or prior therapy.

Sequencing used immunoSEQ multiplex PCR; TCRdb keeps in-frame clones, though not all of them. The sample lists about 64,000 clones, around nine tenths occurring once. Time point here: cycle 4 day 1 (C4D1), after 6 weeks of nivolumab. There was relapse after autologous stem cell transplantation in every patient, and there was variation in brentuximab vedotin exposure. The J gene is TRBJ1-2, the V gene TRBV4-1; D is perhaps TRBD1 (6 bases). Sequenced material: peripheral blood mononuclear cells (PBMCs), taken before the fourth cycle of nivolumab. This sequence originates from a human donor with classical Hodgkin lymphoma. CDR3 amino acids: CASSQEQGPYGYTF. Written as DNA, the CDR3 is TGCGCCAGCAGCCAAGAACAGGGCCCCTATGGCTACACCTTC.